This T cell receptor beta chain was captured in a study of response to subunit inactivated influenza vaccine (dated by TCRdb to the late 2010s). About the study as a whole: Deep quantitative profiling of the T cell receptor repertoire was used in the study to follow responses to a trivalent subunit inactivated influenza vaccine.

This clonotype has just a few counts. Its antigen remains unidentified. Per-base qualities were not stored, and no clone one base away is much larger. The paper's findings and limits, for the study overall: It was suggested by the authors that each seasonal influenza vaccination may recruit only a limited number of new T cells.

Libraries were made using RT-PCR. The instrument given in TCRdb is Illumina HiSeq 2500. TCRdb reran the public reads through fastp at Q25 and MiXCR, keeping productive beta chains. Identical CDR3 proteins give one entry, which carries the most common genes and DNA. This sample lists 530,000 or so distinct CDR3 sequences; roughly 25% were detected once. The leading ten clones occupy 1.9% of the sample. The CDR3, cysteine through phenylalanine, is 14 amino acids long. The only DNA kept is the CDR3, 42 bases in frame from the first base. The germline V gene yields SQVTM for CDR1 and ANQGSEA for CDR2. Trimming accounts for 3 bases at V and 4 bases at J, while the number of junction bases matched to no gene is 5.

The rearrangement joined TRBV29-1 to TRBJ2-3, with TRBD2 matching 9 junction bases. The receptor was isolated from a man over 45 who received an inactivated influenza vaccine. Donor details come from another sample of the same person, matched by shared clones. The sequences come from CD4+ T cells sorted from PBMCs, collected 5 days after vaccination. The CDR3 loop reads CSVDLAGVADTQYF. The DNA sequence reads TGCAGCGTTGATTTAGCGGGAGTCGCAGATACGCAGTATTTT.